These 24 T cell receptor beta chains originate from one sample sequenced in a study of T cell responses to AZD1222 COVID-19 vaccine. Produced via immunoSEQ multiplex PCR; TCRdb's table is partial and in-frame only. This specimen shows some 150,000 clones; the ten leading clones hold about 2.2%. The source material was peripheral blood. Every receptor here comes from an adult in good health.

The gene calls are TRBV3-1 (or the pseudogene TRBV3-2) and TRBJ2-3; D assignment may be TRBD1 or TRBD2 (6 bases each). With 9 bases removed from V and 6 bases from J, the gap between germline ends came to 16 bases. Germline V gene data show CDR1 as LGHDT and CDR2 as YNNKEL (reference sequence). This CDR3 comprises 13 residues. The CDR3 spells CASRGDGGDTQYF. CDR3 sequence (DNA): TGTGCCAGTAGGGGGGACGGTGGGGATACGCAGTATTTT.

The chain couples TRBV7-8 to TRBJ1-2; TRBD1 aligns across 8 bases. This CDR3 is 16 amino acids long. V dropped 0 bases and J dropped 4; count of bases not matched to a gene: 7. Per the germline V gene, CDR1 is SGHVS and CDR2 is FQNEAQ. This CDR3 is CASSLAGTGQGYGYTF. The CDR3 DNA is TGTGCCAGCAGCTTAGCTGGGACAGGACAGGGCTATGGCTACACCTTC.

J is TRBJ1-1 and V is TRBV7-2; 8 bases agree with TRBD1. This CDR3 region has 14 residues. V was clipped by 5 bases and J by 5 bases; unmatched bases: 7. CDR1 is SGHTA and CDR2 is FQGNSA in the germline V gene. The CDR3 loop is CASSPRQGRTEAFF. CDR3 nucleotides: TGTGCCAGCAGCCCTAGACAGGGGCGGACTGAAGCTTTCTTT.

The J gene is TRBJ1-1, the V gene TRBV19; the D gene is possibly TRBD1 (5 bases). The CDR3 has 16 amino acids. V was cut by 4 bases and J by 0 bases, with 15 bases left in between. Germline CDR1 and CDR2: LNHDA and SQIVND (reference sequence). The CDR3 DNA is TGTGCCAGTAGTAGGGGACCTGCCCTTATGAACACTGAAGCTTTCTTT. Protein: CASSRGPALMNTEAFF.

The rearrangement links TRBV29-1 to TRBJ1-2; tentatively, D is TRBD1 (5 bases). This CDR3 contains 19 residues. Germline V gene sequence: CDR1 SQVTM, CDR2 ANQGSEA. V lost 0 bases to trimming and J lost 2 bases, with 25 bases between them. This CDR3 reads CSVEDLPGQGVALNYGYTF. The CDR3, as DNA: TGCAGCGTTGAAGATCTCCCGGGGCAGGGAGTAGCACTAAACTATGGCTACACCTTC.

The chain employs TRBV7-2 and TRBJ1-2; 9 nucleotides agree with TRBD1. J was trimmed by 5 bases and V by 5 bases; bases with no gene match: 9. CDR3 length equals 15 residues. Germline loops: CDR1 SGHTA, CDR2 FQGNSA. The CDR3 DNA is TGTGCCAGCAGCCTCGGGACAGGGAGCCCTTATGGCTACACCTTC. Encoded protein: CASSLGTGSPYGYTF.

V usage is TRBV7-9 and J usage is TRBJ1-2; 8 bases are a match to TRBD1. The CDR3 covers 15 residues. Germline-derived CDR1 and CDR2 are SEHNR and FQNEAQ (reference sequence). J was trimmed by 6 bases and V by 1 base; bases with no gene match: 7. In DNA form, the CDR3 reads TGTGCCAGCAGCTTAGAGGCAGGGGGCGAAGATGGCTACACCTTC. This translates into CASSLEAGGEDGYTF.

The chain joins TRBV27 to TRBJ2-1; tentatively, D is TRBD1 or TRBD2 (5 bases each). V lost 2 bases and J 8 bases, leaving 7 bases between the germline ends. The germline gives CDR1 MNHEY, CDR2 SMNVEV (reference sequence). This CDR3 comprises 12 residues. CDR3 bases: TGTGCCAGCAGTTTAGTGGGGGATGAGCAGTTCTTC. Amino acids: CASSLVGDEQFF.

The chain has TRBV9 and TRBJ2-5; the match to TRBD2 covers 13 bases. The V gene's germline CDR1 is SGDLS and CDR2 YYNGEE. The CDR3 length is 18 residues. V was clipped by 3 bases and J by 0 bases; unmatched bases: 8. CDR3 sequence reads: CASSEGTSGAMYQETQYF. DNA of the CDR3: TGTGCCAGCAGCGAGGGGACTAGCGGGGCGATGTACCAAGAGACCCAGTACTTC.

The chain uses TRBV7-3 and TRBJ1-1; D is unclear. The germline CDR1 and CDR2 sequences are SGHTA and FQGTGA. V shed 1 base and J shed 4 bases, with 13 bases lying between them. The CDR3 is made up of 15 amino acids. CDR3 protein: CASSLSAAESTEAFF. CDR3 bases: TGTGCCAGCAGCTTAAGTGCTGCGGAATCCACTGAAGCTTTCTTT.

Regarding this clone: The same CDR3 can be traced to other DNA sequences in this sample. The chain combines TRBV5-6 with TRBJ1-3; D call uncertain. The germline gives CDR1 SGHDT, CDR2 YYEEEE. This CDR3 has 14 amino acids. Trimming removed 4 bases at V and 3 bases at J, with 11 bases between. The CDR3 sequence is CASSTRGSGNTIYF. CDR3 nucleotides: TGTGCCAGCAGCACTCGGGGAAGTGGAAACACCATATATTTT.

V usage is TRBV6-5 and J usage is TRBJ1-4; tentative D call: TRBD1 (5 bases). Germline V lookup: CDR1 MNHEY, CDR2 SVGAGI. The CDR3 spans 14 residues. The V and J ends lost 6 bases and 4 bases respectively, with 12 bases between them. Written as DNA, the CDR3 is TGTGCCAGCAGCGGGGGACTGAGTAATGAAAAACTGTTTTTT. This sequence encodes CASSGGLSNEKLFF.

The chain couples TRBV7-8 to TRBJ1-5; D might be TRBD1 (5 bases). The CDR3 spans 14 residues. V gave up 2 bases and J gave up 3 bases, with 8 bases separating them. CDR1 SGHVS and CDR2 FQNEAQ come from the germline V gene. In DNA form, the CDR3 reads TGTGCCAGCAGCTTATGGGGGACCAATCAGCCCCAGCATTTT. Residues: CASSLWGTNQPQHF.

The chain couples TRBV6-2 or TRBV6-3 to TRBJ2-4; 8 nucleotides match TRBD2. There are 16 residues in the CDR3. The germline V gene has CDR1 MNHEY and CDR2 SVGEGT. Trimming at V came to 6 bases and at J to 1 base, leaving 8 bases not matched to a gene. In DNA, the CDR3 is TGTGCCAGCAGCCACTTGGGCGGGGGGGCCAAAAACATTCAGTACTTC. Its translation: CASSHLGGGAKNIQYF.

The CDR3 nucleotides read TGTGCCAGCAGCCAGGCGGTCAACGAGCAGTACTTC. Its translation: CASSQAVNEQYF. V gene TRBV7-9 combines with J gene TRBJ2-7; D is uncertain. There are 12 residues in the CDR3. CDR1 SEHNR and CDR2 FQNEAQ come from the germline V gene (reference sequence). Trimming shortened V by 5 bases and J by 5 bases, and 10 bases separated the two germline ends.

J is TRBJ1-1 and V is TRBV5-1; a weak D match, TRBD1 (5 bases). V lost 0 bases and J 1 base, leaving 13 bases between the germline ends. Germline V gene lookup returns CDR1 SGHRS and CDR2 YFSETQ. CDR3 length equals 16 residues. The CDR3 protein is CASSLGAGGENTEAFF. CDR3 in DNA: TGCGCCAGCAGCTTGGGGGCTGGAGGGGAGAACACTGAAGCTTTCTTT.

The chain recombines TRBV5-4 with TRBJ1-2, with a weak D call TRBD1 (6 bases). CDR1 and CDR2 from the germline V gene are SGHNT and YYREEE (reference sequence). The CDR3 length is 13 residues. The V and J ends lost 4 bases and 6 bases respectively, with 13 bases between them. CDR3 nucleotides: TGTGCCAGCAGCCGGACAGAGCCTCATGGCTACACCTTC. The encoded protein is CASSRTEPHGYTF.

V is TRBV28 and J is TRBJ2-7; D gene unclear. The V end was cut by 7 bases, the J end by 2 bases, with 9 bases between. Germline V gives CDR1 MDHEN, CDR2 SYDVKM. The CDR3 is 12 amino acids. This chain's CDR3 is CASNDGTYEQYF. The CDR3 DNA sequence: TGTGCCAGCAACGACGGAACCTACGAGCAGTACTTC.

The genes are TRBV7-8 and TRBJ1-6; 8 bases are shared with TRBD1. CDR1 and CDR2 from the germline V gene are SGHVS and FQNEAQ. J gave up 8 bases and V 5 bases, and 5 bases lay outside the gene matches. The CDR3 contains 14 residues. The chain's CDR3 is CASSPWDRYSPLHF. In DNA form, the CDR3 reads TGTGCCAGCAGCCCCTGGGACAGGTATTCACCCCTCCACTTT.

The chain uses TRBV18 and TRBJ1-4, with no clear D. CDR1 KGHSH and CDR2 LQKENI come from the germline V gene. Trimming cost V 5 bases and J 3 bases, with 13 bases left between them. The CDR3 runs 15 residues. DNA for the CDR3: TGTGCCAGCTCAGTACGGCCGGGTCCTAATGAAAAACTGTTTTTT. It codes for CASSVRPGPNEKLFF.

The rearrangement links TRBV5-8 to TRBJ2-7; D is undetermined. V gave up 1 base and J gave up 2 bases, with 7 bases separating them. Germline loops: CDR1 SGHTS, CDR2 YDEGEE. This CDR3 contains 13 residues. This CDR3 reads CASSLWRTYEQYF. The DNA for the CDR3 is TGTGCCAGCAGCTTGTGGAGAACCTACGAGCAGTACTTC.

This chain joins TRBV4-1 and TRBJ2-7; no clear D. The germline V gene has CDR1 MGHRA and CDR2 YSYEKL. Trimming took off 1 base at V and 0 bases at J, with 13 bases between the two ends. The CDR3 totals 16 residues. The CDR3 protein is CASSQAPEAHSYEQYF. The CDR3 nucleotides are TGCGCCAGCAGCCAAGCCCCCGAGGCACACTCCTACGAGCAGTACTTC.

The chain has TRBV11-3 and TRBJ2-5; 9 positions agree with TRBD2. The CDR3 is made up of 16 amino acids. The V gene end was trimmed by 0 bases and the J gene end by 1 base; junction bases not matched to a gene: 3. Germline lookup yields CDR1 SGHNT and CDR2 YENEEA. As DNA, the CDR3 is TGTGCCAGCAGCTTAGAAGTTAGCGGGGGCCAAGAGACCCAGTACTTC. Encoded protein: CASSLEVSGGQETQYF.

The chain combines TRBV7-9 with TRBJ1-6; 8 bases line up with TRBD1. Germline V gene data show CDR1 as SEHNR and CDR2 as FQNEAQ (reference sequence). V lost 4 bases, J lost 7 bases, and 6 bases stayed unmatched. This CDR3 spans 15 amino acids. The CDR3 nucleotides are TGTGCCAGCAGCTCGCTTACAGGGGGGAATTCACCCCTCCACTTT. Protein sequence: CASSSLTGGNSPLHF.